A single T cell receptor (beta chain) is shown here with its context. Its antigen remains unknown. This entry belongs to a study of T cells in Graves' hyperthyroidism and ophthalmopathy. General observations from the study: Blood also contained most expanded thyroid clonotypes above 0.001. Onset of ophthalmopathy came a median roughly 6 months after the model predicted it.

From RNA transcripts, TCR beta CDR3 regions were amplified. HTBI primers were employed in a first-round RT-PCR of the TCR CDR3. Using its own MiXCR run on the multiplex PCR reads, TCRdb lists one record per CDR3 protein. Of some 420,000 distinct CDR3 sequences in the sample, roughly an eighth were seen once. Graves' hyperthyroidism showing no ophthalmopathy progression within 18 months was considered stable. Newly diagnosed hyperthyroidism, duration under 2 months, in patients aged 18 to 65. V was clipped by 5 bases and J by 4 bases, with 7 bases between them. Germline V gene data show CDR1 as DFQATT and CDR2 as SNEGSKA (reference sequence). The CDR3 loop spans 11 amino acids.

This chain uses TRBV20-1 with TRBJ2-3; weak D call: TRBD1 (6 bases). The TCR was taken from a young woman with Graves' hyperthyroidism. Material: blood. This CDR3 is CSAGGADTQYF. The CDR3 DNA is TGCAGTGCTGGGGGCGCAGATACGCAGTATTTT.